This T cell receptor beta chain was documented in a study of cytomegalovirus exposure and HLA in healthy donors (dated by TCRdb to 2017 to 2019). The study in broad terms: An earlier analysis of some 550 of the donors reported about 250 Gb of sequence data and roughly 100 million unique TCR beta sequences from 150 million to 200 million T cells. Alongside the repertoire data, information on donor age, sex, ethnicity and CMV serostatus was compiled. In a later analysis, previously published TCR beta repertoires from about 670 donors were re-analyzed and high-resolution HLA genotyping was added so that TCR occurrence patterns could be studied. About 280 gigabases of sequencing data and some 85 million unique TCR sequences were included in an early release covering about 600 HLA-typed donors. The genetic ancestry cluster associated with self-reported Caucasian donors included 65% to 90% of the 398 genotyped donors. HLA typing included class I and class II loci at four-digit resolution. The study was designed to test whether signatures of past pathogen exposure could be identified by cataloging public T cell receptors. Among approximately 370 genotyped donors of the cohort, an average of approximately 240,000 unique TCR beta nucleotide sequences was sequenced per donor, of which about 19% were non-productive. A few DR-DQ haplotypes were treated as single units for association and clustering because of strong linkage in the cohort. The study used immunosequencing to profile the T cell repertoires of approximately 640 subjects and linked those repertoires to cytomegalovirus serostatus. Rather than using new phenotypic data, the later analysis identified candidate immune exposures from TCR beta sequences and from how often those sequences occurred across donors. The number of typed donors differed by locus: about 620-630 for A, B, C, DRB1 and DQB1; 500 to 550 for DQA1; roughly 600 for DPA1; and around 470 for DPB1. The study combined high-throughput TCR immunosequencing, statistical association of individual TCRs with disease status, and machine learning to predict cytomegalovirus infection status. In a later genetic analysis, genome-wide SNP genotypes for about three fifths of the roughly 670 donors were used, and that subset was treated as a discovery cohort. Besides the first cohort of around 670 subjects, a separate validation cohort made up of 120 or so different subjects was used. In an earlier analysis of 500 to 650 of the donors, high-throughput TCR beta sequencing was used to judge whether each TCR beta V gene segment behaved as functional or pseudogenic. All discovery cohort repertoires had been generated on a single sequencing platform. What the authors observed across the whole study: In a later analysis, around 17,000 TCR beta sequences were associated with specific HLA alleles at a false discovery rate of 0.05. A further reported finding was that TCR beta sequences accurately predicted the HLA-A and HLA-B alleles for most subjects in the first cohort. For the cohort, immune exposure information was limited to CMV serostatus. Broadly in line with IMGT annotations, most TCR beta V segments showed up in productive rearrangements about 90% or about 30% of the time in an earlier analysis of around 550 of the donors. A total of about 150 TCR beta chains were listed by the study as associated with cytomegalovirus. When HLA alleles, especially DR and DQ, strongly co-occurred, attributing TCR associations to individual alleles was difficult. Correlated functional status among segregating V segments might be attributable to linkage disequilibrium, but an unknown experimental factor could not be ruled out. An association between a missense DCLRE1C variant and V-gene and J-gene trimming of TCR beta chains was found in a later genetic analysis and replicated in an independent cohort. The classifier was reported to diagnose cytomegalovirus status with high specificity and sensitivity in both the original cohort and the validation cohort. Roughly uniform sequencing depth across donors was assumed in presence/absence analyses, although this assumption may not hold. A cluster of highly shared sequence variants was judged likely to be a technical artifact of the sequencing pipeline. Most TCR sequences were observed very rarely across donors, whereas some public TCRs were present in many individuals. In a later analysis, HLA-associated TCR beta chains showed more clonal expansion and lower generation probabilities than non-associated chains that were equally common. In a later analysis, TCR association rates were found to vary across HLA loci, with the most associated TCRs seen for DRB1 alleles and the fewest for HLA-C alleles. The cohort was sequenced for TCR beta chains only, and without alpha or paired-chain data the features that could be detected were limited. In vitro tests confirmed that a few of the cytomegalovirus-associated TCR beta chains recognize cytomegalovirus antigens. According to the authors, the approach could potentially be generalized to other disease states and immunological phenotypes. The 87-base-pair reads could not distinguish some IMGT-functional V segments, including TRBV6-2 and TRBV6-3, so those segments were excluded. Because HLA typing was missing for some donors at each locus, association tests included only the typed subset. In a later analysis, most CMV-associated TCR beta chains were found to appear HLA-restricted, with HLA associations seemingly driven largely by CMV exposure. Seventeen rarely observed V segments, including chromosome 9 orphons, were excluded from the earlier analysis of approximately 500 of the donors because counts were too low. A later genetic analysis reported fewer N-insertions in productive TCRs among donors in an Asian-associated ancestry cluster than the roughly 720-donor mean. Several of the top co-occurrence clusters appeared to be linked to parvovirus B19, influenza, CMV and Epstein-Barr virus, according to a later analysis.

The cohort comprised some 700 healthy bone marrow donors. At the time of sampling, all cohort members were nominally healthy, though unrecorded immune exposures were likely present. The donor tested CMV seronegative and was one of the 352 seronegative cohort members. Each donor provided a peripheral blood sample, and peripheral blood mononuclear cells were used for TCR beta sequencing. Genomic DNA was extracted from the blood cell samples with the Qiagen DNeasy Blood Extraction Kit. The library was built by means of the immunoSEQ multiplex PCR assay. The multiplex PCR relied on a mix of 60 forward primers for TCR Vbeta segments and 13 reverse primers for TCR Jbeta segments. The CDR3 region of rearranged TCR beta genes was amplified from genomic DNA with a multiplex PCR assay. The Illumina HiSeq System was used to sequence the amplified TCR beta libraries as 87-base-pair reads. In the original analysis: In a later analysis, 77 million or so unique TCR beta chains were counted across the roughly 610 repertoires, and approximately 9.9 million of these chains were shared by at least two donors. A nearest-neighbor algorithm error-corrected the raw reads and collapsed the reads into unique sequences, merging closely related sequences to remove PCR and sequencing errors. CDR3 sequences were aligned to IMGT reference sequences to assign V, D and J gene segments. For a sequence to be retained, at least a six-nucleotide match to both a V gene segment and a J gene segment was required. A rearrangement was called productive if the CDR3 had no stop codons and remained in frame with V and J, and every other rearrangement was called non-productive. Following IMGT convention, CDR3 was defined as the stretch from the second conserved V-encoded cysteine up to the conserved J-encoded phenylalanine. In an earlier analysis of 550 to 650 of the donors, sequences lacking an unambiguous match to a single V gene segment were excluded. An earlier analysis of 500 to 700 of the donors classified V segments as functional when productive rearrangements were above 56.7% and as segregating when the standard deviation between donors was above 5%. A statistical classification framework was built to diagnose cytomegalovirus status from the catalog of TCR beta chain sequences. In a later analysis, TCR nucleotide sequences were compared against IMGT/GENE-DB human TR gene sequences so that V and J genes could be assigned. A later analysis assigned CDR3 sequences and most-parsimonious VDJ recombination scenarios with the TCRdist pipeline. In a later analysis, each TCR beta chain was defined by its CDR3 amino acid sequence together with its V-gene family, and reads lacking a unique V-gene family were excluded. A later analysis removed 550 to 700 highly shared, low-generation-probability nucleotide sequences to deal with suspected cross-contamination and a sequencing artifact. For each public chain, a later analysis derived a clonal expansion index from normalized ranks of inferred template counts within each repertoire. A later analysis computed generation probabilities with a VDJ recombination model fitted to out-of-frame rearrangements, and checked the results against IGoR. In a later analysis, TCR-TCR, TCR-HLA and TCR-CMV co-occurrence was scored with hypergeometric tests, and a repertoire-size bias correction was applied to TCR pairs. False discovery rates were estimated in a later analysis by permuting HLA or CMV assignments 20 times. In a later analysis, co-occurring TCRs were grouped using DBSCAN, with TCRdist sequence similarity added in when clustering inside HLA-allele-positive subsets. For co-occurrence clustering, repertoires with fewer than 30,000 or more than 120,000 public chains were excluded, along with roughly five repertoires with anomalous nucleotide sharing. In its TCRdb copy, this immuneACCESS table keeps in-frame sequences only and misses some clones. Where compared with another copy, unresolved V genes explain less than half of these, and the others have no known cause. V, J and clone size were drawn from that table, and D and trimming were deduced from the DNA. The sample includes approximately 280,000 clones, with 70% to 90% observed a single time. Clones ranked in the top ten supply approximately 2.4% of the sample.

Based on the germline V gene, the CDR1 and CDR2 sequences are MGHDK and SYGVNS. Counted from cysteine to phenylalanine, this CDR3 has 14 amino acids. CDR3 DNA is the only sequence kept; it has 42 bases, read in frame from the first base. V was cut back by 5 bases and J by 8 bases, leaving a gap of 13 bases between them. This clone was picked up one time. The target of this receptor is not known. No much larger clone is present one base from it, and per-base qualities are unavailable. The sample consisted of PBMCs. The sequence was obtained from a young woman in good health and CMV-seronegative. The chain uses TRBV25-1 and TRBJ1-6, and the D gene may be TRBD1, 5 bases matching. The CDR3 reads as follows: CASSILKGDSPLHF. The bases read TGTGCCAGCAGTATTTTGAAAGGGGATTCACCCCTCCACTTT.